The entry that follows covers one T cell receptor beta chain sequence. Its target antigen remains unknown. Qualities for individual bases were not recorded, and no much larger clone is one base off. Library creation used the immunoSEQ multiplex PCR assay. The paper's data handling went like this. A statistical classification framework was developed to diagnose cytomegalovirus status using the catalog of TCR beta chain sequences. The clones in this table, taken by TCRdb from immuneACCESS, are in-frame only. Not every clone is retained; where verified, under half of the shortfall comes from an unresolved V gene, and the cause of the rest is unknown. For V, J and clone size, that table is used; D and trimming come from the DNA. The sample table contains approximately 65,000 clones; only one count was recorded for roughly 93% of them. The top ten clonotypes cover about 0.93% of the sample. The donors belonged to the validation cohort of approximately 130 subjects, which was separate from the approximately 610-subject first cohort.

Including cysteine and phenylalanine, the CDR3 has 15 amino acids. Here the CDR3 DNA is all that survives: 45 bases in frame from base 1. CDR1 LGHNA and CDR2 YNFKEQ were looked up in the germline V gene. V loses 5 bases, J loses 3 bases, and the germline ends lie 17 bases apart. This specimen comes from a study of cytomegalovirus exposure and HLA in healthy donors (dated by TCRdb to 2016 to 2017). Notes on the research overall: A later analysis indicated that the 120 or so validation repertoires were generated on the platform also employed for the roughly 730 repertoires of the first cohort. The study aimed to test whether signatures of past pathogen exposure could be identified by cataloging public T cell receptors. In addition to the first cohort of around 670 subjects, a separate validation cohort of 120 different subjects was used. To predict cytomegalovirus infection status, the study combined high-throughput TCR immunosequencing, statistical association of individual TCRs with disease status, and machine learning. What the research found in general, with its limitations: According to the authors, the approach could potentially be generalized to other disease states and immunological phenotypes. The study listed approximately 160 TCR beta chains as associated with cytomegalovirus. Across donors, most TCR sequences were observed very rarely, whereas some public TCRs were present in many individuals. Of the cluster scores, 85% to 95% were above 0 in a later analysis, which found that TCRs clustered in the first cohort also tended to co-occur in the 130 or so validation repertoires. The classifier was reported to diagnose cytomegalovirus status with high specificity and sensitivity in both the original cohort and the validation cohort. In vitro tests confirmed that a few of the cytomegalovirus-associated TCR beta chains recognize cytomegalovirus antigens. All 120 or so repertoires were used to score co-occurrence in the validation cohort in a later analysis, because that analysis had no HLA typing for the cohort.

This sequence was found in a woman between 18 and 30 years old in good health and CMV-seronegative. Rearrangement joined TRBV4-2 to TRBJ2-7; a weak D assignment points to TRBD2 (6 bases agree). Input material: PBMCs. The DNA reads TGTGCCAGCAGCATCGGAGGGGAGGACATCTACGAGCAGTACTTC. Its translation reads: CASSIGGEDIYEQYF.